The rows below give T cell receptor beta chains drawn from one sample of a study of T-cell reconstitution after alpha-beta-depleted transplantation in children. Via MiXCR, TCRdb re-called the PCR reads, giving one row per CDR3 protein. Among 600,000 or so distinct CDR3 sequences listed, about 23% were seen once. This specimen consisted of PBMCs, mostly from graft donor cells, obtained 360 days after TCRalphabeta/CD19-depleted stem cell transplant. The receptor source for this set is a boy in the first two years of life who had a stem cell transplant for acute myeloid leukemia, so the T cells may come from the graft donor. Each CDR3 is given with its conserved first and last residue. D genes are given only for firm matches. Clone size is given for some rows only: seen once, a few or many times, or a class if the clone is expanded.

cdr3_aa cdr3_nt clone_size j_call d_call v_call
CASSFGLAGSTSTDTQYF TGTGCCAGCAGCTTTGGATTAGCGGGGAGCACTAGCACAGATACGCAGTATTTT - TRBJ2-3 TRBD2 TRBV11-1
CSARDFWLGTGGETQYF TGCAGTGCTAGAGATTTTTGGCTCGGGACAGGGGGAGAGACCCAGTACTTC many TRBJ2-5 TRBD1 TRBV20-1
CASSLGGSYNEQFF TGTGCCAGCAGCTTAGGGGGGTCTTACAATGAGCAGTTCTTC many TRBJ2-1 - TRBV5-1
CASSLVPQGVSYNEQFF TGTGCCAGCAGCTTAGTCCCACAGGGGGTCTCCTACAATGAGCAGTTCTTC few TRBJ2-1 TRBD1 TRBV7-2
CASTVSRDLLF TGTGCCAGCACTGTCAGTCGAGATCTGTTATTC - TRBJ2-1 - TRBV12-3/TRBV12-4
CAISDDPVYRLEETQYF TGTGCCATCAGTGACGACCCCGTATACAGGCTTGAGGAGACCCAGTACTTC - TRBJ2-5 - TRBV10-3
CSVDLGQYYGYTF TGCAGCGTTGATTTAGGGCAGTACTATGGCTACACCTTC many TRBJ1-2 - TRBV29-1
CASSFGPYEQFF TGTGCCAGCAGCTTCGGCCCATATGAGCAGTTCTTC - TRBJ2-1 - TRBV7-2
CASRAGTALGGYTF TGTGCCAGCAGGGCCGGGACAGCGCTTGGAGGCTACACCTTC - TRBJ1-2 TRBD1 TRBV25-1
CASRIQGDTGELFF TGCGCCAGCAGGATACAGGGAGATACCGGGGAGCTGTTTTTT many TRBJ2-2 - TRBV10-2
CASSAGRGNSPLHF TGTGCCAGCAGCGCGGGACGAGGTAATTCACCCCTCCACTTT - TRBJ1-6 - TRBV6-1
CASSLGWLQEETQYF TGTGCCAGCAGCTTAGGATGGTTACAAGAAGAGACCCAGTACTTC - TRBJ2-5 - TRBV11-2
CSARDGPDRMTGELFF TGCAGTGCTAGAGATGGTCCGGACAGGATGACCGGGGAGCTGTTTTTT - TRBJ2-2 TRBD1 TRBV20-1
CSARDSLAGQGASLQETQYF TGCAGTGCTAGAGATTCTTTAGCGGGACAGGGGGCAAGCCTTCAAGAGACCCAGTACTTC many TRBJ2-5 TRBD1 TRBV20-1
CASSWKEEVTEAFF TGTGCCAGCAGTTGGAAGGAGGAGGTCACTGAAGCTTTCTTT - TRBJ1-1 - TRBV12-3/TRBV12-4
CASRTRGISGTDTQYF TGTGCCAGTCGAACGCGGGGGATTTCTGGCACAGATACGCAGTATTTT many TRBJ2-3 TRBD2 TRBV6-1
CASSVDGGLQETQYF TGTGCCAGCAGCGTAGACGGGGGGCTCCAAGAGACCCAGTACTTC many TRBJ2-5 - TRBV9
CASSFGGLIYNEQFF TGCGCCAGCAGCTTCGGGGGATTGATCTACAATGAGCAGTTCTTC - TRBJ2-1 - TRBV5-1
CASTSPGTYFSGANVLTF TGTGCCAGCACGTCGCCGGGGACCTACTTCTCTGGGGCCAACGTCCTGACTTTC few TRBJ2-6 - TRBV12-3/TRBV12-4
CSARDPGQGTDTQYF TGCAGTGCTAGAGATCCGGGACAGGGGACAGATACGCAGTATTTT many TRBJ2-3 TRBD1 TRBV20-1
CASNPGTGNSYEQYF TGTGCGTCTAACCCCGGGACAGGGAACTCCTACGAGCAGTACTTC many TRBJ2-7 TRBD1 TRBV30
CASSLGSVQYF TGTGCCAGCAGCTTAGGGAGTGTTCAGTACTTC - TRBJ2-4 - TRBV7-2
CASSHEGEQPQHF TGTGCCAGCAGTCACGAGGGGGAGCAGCCCCAGCATTTT few TRBJ1-5 - TRBV12-3/TRBV12-4
CASSLRPGGRADTQYF TGTGCCAGCAGCTTAAGGCCGGGGGGGAGAGCAGATACGCAGTATTTT - TRBJ2-3 TRBD2 TRBV5-4
CATSDPTGATGDEQFF TGTGCCACCAGTGATCCTACAGGGGCCACTGGGGATGAGCAGTTCTTC - TRBJ2-1 TRBD1 TRBV24-1
CSARDLSGGAWNEQFF TGCAGTGCTAGAGATTTGAGCGGGGGGGCGTGGAATGAGCAGTTCTTC - TRBJ2-1 TRBD2 TRBV20-1
CASTNRGARYGYTF TGTGCCAGCACCAATCGAGGGGCACGCTATGGCTACACCTTC - TRBJ1-2 - TRBV7-9
CASSLSGGSNEQFF TGTGCCAGCAGTTTATCCGGGGGTTCGAATGAGCAGTTCTTC many TRBJ2-1 - TRBV12-3/TRBV12-4
CASTLGPYGYTF TGTGCCAGTACCTTAGGACCTTATGGCTACACCTTC - TRBJ1-2 - TRBV12-3/TRBV12-4
CSVVGQEEGQPQHF TGCAGCGTTGTCGGGCAGGAGGAAGGTCAGCCCCAGCATTTT few TRBJ1-5 - TRBV29-1
CASSLDRRAVGELFF TGTGCCAGCAGCTTAGATCGCAGGGCAGTTGGGGAGCTGTTTTTT few TRBJ2-2 - TRBV11-2
CASNARQGHYEQYF TGTGCCAGCAACGCCCGACAGGGCCACTACGAGCAGTACTTC few TRBJ2-7 TRBD1 TRBV6-1
CASSQDLNKFGTQYF TGCGCCAGCAGCCAAGATCTCAACAAGTTTGGGACCCAGTACTTC - TRBJ2-5 - TRBV4-3